One and the same sample provided the 15 T cell receptor beta chains below, sequenced in a study of identical twins. TCRdb used MiXCR to reprocess the 5' RACE reads, holding one entry per CDR3 protein. The sample has 410,000 or so distinct CDR3 sequences, less than 20% seen once; the top ten hold roughly an eighth. Sequenced material: naive T cells sorted from blood. The receptor set was obtained from a man between 50 and 59 years old in good health.

The sample holds many counts of this clonotype. The chain carries TRBV20-1 and TRBJ2-2; 11 bases match TRBD1. Germline CDR1 DFQATT, CDR2 SNEGSKA (reference sequence). The junction had 6 bases not matched to a gene; V was cut back by 4 bases and J by 5 bases. The CDR3 runs 15 residues. The CDR3: CSATPRDRGTGELFF. CDR3 sequence (DNA): TGCAGTGCTACCCCCCGGGACAGGGGGACCGGGGAGCTGTTTTTT.

In its sample, this clonotype was seen many times. V gene TRBV5-1 combines with J gene TRBJ2-1; TRBD1 matches at 7 bases. There are 13 residues in the CDR3. Germline V lookup: CDR1 SGHRS, CDR2 YFSETQ. Losses at the gene ends were 4 bases for V and 10 bases for J; bases not matched to a gene: 8. The CDR3 sequence is CASSGTGVREQFF. The CDR3 DNA reads as TGCGCCAGCAGCGGAACAGGGGTTCGAGAGCAGTTCTTC.

This chain joins TRBV25-1 and TRBJ2-5, with TRBD1 matching over 7 bases. The germline V gene encodes CDR1 MGHDK and CDR2 SYGVNS. The CDR3 runs 14 residues. V trimming: 3 bases; J trimming: 0 bases; junction bases outside the gene matches: 1. Here the CDR3 reads CASSDQGDQETQYF. In DNA form, the CDR3 reads TGTGCCAGCAGTGATCAGGGGGACCAAGAGACCCAGTACTTC. Filled out from reference TRBV25-1 and TRBJ2-5, the complete variable domain reads EADIYQTPRYLVIGTGKKITLECSQTMGHDKMYWYQQDPGMELHLIHYSYGVNSTEKGDLSSESTVSRIRTEHFPLTLESARPSHTSQYLCASSDQGDQETQYFGPGTRLLVL.

For this clonotype: Just one base apart from a much larger clone, this may be a read error. The rearrangement joins TRBV19 to TRBJ2-1; the D gene could be TRBD1 or TRBD2 (6 bases each). This CDR3 has 15 amino acids. Germline-derived CDR1 and CDR2 are LNHDA and SQIVND (reference sequence). The CDR3 sequence: CASSIGGAIYKEQFF. The CDR3 region has the DNA TGTGCCAGTAGTATAGGGGGGGCTATCTACAAGGAGCAGTTCTTC.

This clonotype was detected ten times or more. The chain recombines TRBV12-3 or TRBV12-4 with TRBJ1-5; 9 nucleotides match TRBD1. This CDR3 comprises 15 residues. The ends lost 5 bases at V and 2 bases at J; junction bases unmatched: 4. Here the CDR3 DNA reads TGTGCCAGCAGTATCCGGACAGGGGGCAATCAGCCCCAGCATTTT. Translation gives CASSIRTGGNQPQHF.

This sequence joins TRBV3-1 and TRBJ2-5, with D possibly being TRBD2 (5 bases). This CDR3 has 15 residues. CDR1 is LGHDT, CDR2 YNNKEL, per germline (reference sequence). The ends were cut back, 0 bases at V and 1 base at J, with 9 bases in the middle. CDR3 sequence (DNA): TGTGCCAGCAGCCAAGATCTCGGGGTCCAAGAGACCCAGTACTTC. Translation gives CASSQDLGVQETQYF.

At least ten counts were recorded for this clonotype. At one of its ends the junction is not consistent with the germline gene, which may arise from a read error. This chain links TRBV7-7 with TRBJ2-5, with 8 bases lining up with TRBD1. Germline values: CDR1 SSHAT, CDR2 FNYEAQ (reference sequence). This CDR3 contains 16 residues. CDR3 bases: TGTGCTAGCAGCTTAGTCGGGACAGGAATTCAAGAGACCCAGTACTTC. Encoded protein: CASSLVGTGIQETQYF.

This clonotype was observed a handful of times. The gene calls are TRBV30 and TRBJ1-1, with no clear D. Trimming cost V 4 bases and J 7 bases, with 16 bases left between them. Germline V CDR1 and CDR2: GTSNPN, SVGIG (reference sequence). The CDR3 sequence is 13 residues long. CDR3 bases: TGTGCCTGGAAGAGGGTTTTGGGAAATGAAGCTTTCTTT. This encodes CAWKRVLGNEAFF. The full variable domain, with the rest looked up from reference TRBV30 and TRBJ1-1, is SQTIHQWPATLVQPVGSPLSLECTVEGTSNPNLYWYRQAAGRGLQLLFYSVGIGQISSEVPQNLSASRPQDRQFILSSKKLLLSDSGFYLCAWKRVLGNEAFFGQGTRLTVV.

V gene TRBV20-1 combines with J gene TRBJ2-1; 10 bases are shared with TRBD2. There are 17 residues in the CDR3. V shed 5 bases and J 0 bases; nucleotides not matched to a gene: 10. CDR1 is DFQATT and CDR2 is SNEGSKA in the germline V gene (reference sequence). In DNA form, the CDR3 reads TGCAGTGCTTTCCGGGGTAGCGGGGGGTACTCCTACAATGAGCAGTTCTTC. It yields the protein CSAFRGSGGYSYNEQFF.

CDR3 loop: CAWSRSPGELFF. The DNA for the CDR3 is TGTGCCTGGAGTAGGAGTCCCGGGGAGCTGTTTTTT. V gene TRBV30 combines with J gene TRBJ2-2, with no clear D. CDR1 is GTSNPN, CDR2 SVGIG, per germline (reference sequence). V gave up 2 bases and J gave up 6 bases, with 7 bases separating them. The CDR3 runs 12 residues.

This chain links TRBV5-5 with TRBJ2-6, with D uncertain. Germline lookup yields CDR1 SGHKS and CDR2 YYEKEE (reference sequence). Trimming stripped 0 bases from V and 2 bases from J, with 12 bases between. CDR3 length: 17 residues. The CDR3 DNA sequence: TGTGCCAGCAGCTTGGTTCTAGGGCCGGCTGGGGCCAACGTCCTGACTTTC. Residues: CASSLVLGPAGANVLTF.

This clonotype appeared many times. The rearrangement joins TRBV12-3 or TRBV12-4 to TRBJ1-4, with a weak D call TRBD1 (5 bases). Deletions cut 3 bases from V and 5 bases from J, with 16 bases between. This CDR3 region has 16 residues. Here the CDR3 reads CASSFGQTTANEKLFF. DNA for the CDR3: TGTGCCAGCAGTTTCGGACAAACTACGGCAAATGAAAAACTGTTTTTT.

This clonotype was counted ten times or more. The rearrangement joins TRBV18 to TRBJ2-3; D uncertain. V shed 6 bases and J shed 1 base, with 11 bases lying between them. Germline-derived CDR1 and CDR2 are KGHSH and LQKENI. CDR3 length: 14 amino acids. The CDR3 DNA follows: TGTGCCAGCTCCCTCTCTGTGGGCACAGATACGCAGTATTTT. Protein sequence: CASSLSVGTDTQYF. Full variable domain (outside the CDR3, taken from reference TRBV18 and TRBJ2-3): NAGVMQNPRHLVRRRGQEARLRCSPMKGHSHVYWYRQLPEEGLKFMVYLQKENIIDESGMPKERFSAEFPKEGPSILRIQQVVRGDSAAYFCASSLSVGTDTQYFGPGTRLTVL.

V and J are TRBV3-1 and TRBJ2-5, with TRBD1 matching 7 bases. The trim removed 1 base at V and 4 bases at J, leaving 6 bases unmatched. The germline V gene has CDR1 LGHDT and CDR2 YNNKEL (reference sequence). This CDR3 contains 15 residues. The CDR3 protein is CASSQVSRGRETQYF. The CDR3 bases are TGTGCCAGCAGCCAAGTTTCAAGGGGGCGAGAGACCCAGTACTTC.

There are many counts of this clonotype. The V call is TRBV29-1, the J call TRBJ1-1, with 7 bases matching TRBD1. CDR3 length: 14 residues. CDR1 is SQVTM and CDR2 is ANQGSEA in the germline V gene. With 7 bases clipped from V and 1 base from J, the junction kept 9 bases outside the gene matches. CDR3 DNA: TGCAGCGCCCCCATCCAGGGGGGGAACACTGAAGCTTTCTTT. This sequence encodes CSAPIQGGNTEAFF.